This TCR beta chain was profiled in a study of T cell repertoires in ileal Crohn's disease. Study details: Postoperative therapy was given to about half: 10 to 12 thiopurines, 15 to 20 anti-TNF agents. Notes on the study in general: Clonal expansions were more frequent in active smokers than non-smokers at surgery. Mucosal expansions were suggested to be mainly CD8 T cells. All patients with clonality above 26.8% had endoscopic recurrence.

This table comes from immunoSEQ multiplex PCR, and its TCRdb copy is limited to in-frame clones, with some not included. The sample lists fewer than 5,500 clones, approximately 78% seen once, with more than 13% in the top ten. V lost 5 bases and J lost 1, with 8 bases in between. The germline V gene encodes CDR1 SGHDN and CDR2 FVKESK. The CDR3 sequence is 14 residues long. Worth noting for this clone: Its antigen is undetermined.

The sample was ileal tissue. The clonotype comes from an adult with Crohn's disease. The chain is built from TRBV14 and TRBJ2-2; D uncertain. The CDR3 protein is CASSVRQNTGELFF. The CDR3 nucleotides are TGTGCCAGCAGCGTAAGACAGAACACCGGGGAGCTGTTTTTT.